This paragraph covers one T cell receptor beta chain sequence. This entry belongs to a study of blood T cell repertoires in COVID-19. Whole-study context: PBMCs, B-cell-depleted T cells, or T cells provided the cDNA or gDNA that made up the material.

Deletions cut 8 bases from V and 3 bases from J, with 17 bases between. Per the germline V gene, CDR1 is MGHDK and CDR2 is SYGVNS. CDR3 length equals 15 residues. The data were produced by immunoSEQ multiplex PCR, yet TCRdb's version contains in-frame clones alone and is incomplete. The sample carries around 200,000 clones, roughly 80% recorded once. This receptor was obtained from an older woman with COVID-19, enrolled during active disease. Sequencing was performed on peripheral blood. This chain links TRBV25-1 with TRBJ2-1, with a weak D call TRBD2 (6 bases). CDR3: CASSDGGIFYNEQFF. The CDR3 nucleotides read TGTGCCAGCTCCGACGGAGGGATCTTCTACAATGAGCAGTTCTTC.